The 4 T cell receptor beta chains presented below share a single source sample, sequenced in a study of cytomegalovirus exposure and HLA in healthy donors. Researchers ran the PCR with 60 Vbeta and 13 Jbeta primers. The data were produced by immunoSEQ multiplex PCR, yet TCRdb's version contains in-frame clones alone and is incomplete. The sample carries over 150,000 clones, roughly four fifths recorded once. Sequenced material: PBMCs. These receptors all stem from a woman aged 18-29 years in good health and CMV-seronegative.

The V and J genes are TRBV27 and TRBJ2-3; no clear D. The V end lost 2 bases, the J end lost 1 base, and 4 bases lay between the germline ends. Germline-derived CDR1 and CDR2 are MNHEY and SMNVEV (reference sequence). The CDR3 extends over 13 amino acids. The CDR3 protein is CASSLLRTDTQYF. The CDR3 DNA reads TGTGCCAGCAGTTTACTCCGCACAGATACGCAGTATTTT.

J is TRBJ2-5 and V is TRBV29-1; 10 positions agree with TRBD2. The J segment lost 6 bases and the V segment lost 1 base, leaving 14 bases of the junction unmatched. The CDR3 covers 17 residues. Germline V lookup: CDR1 SQVTM, CDR2 ANQGSEA. The DNA for the CDR3 is TGCAGCGTTGAAGGGGTCAGCGGGAGGGCCTATCGAAAGACCCAGTACTTC. Translated, it gives CSVEGVSGRAYRKTQYF.

The J gene is TRBJ2-3, the V gene TRBV7-2; D is ambiguous. The CDR3 has 14 amino acids. The ends were cut back, 5 bases at V and 0 bases at J, with 9 bases in the middle. Germline V gene lookup returns CDR1 SGHTA and CDR2 FQGNSA. This chain's CDR3 is CASSPITSTDTQYF. CDR3 in DNA: TGTGCCAGCAGCCCGATCACTAGCACAGATACGCAGTATTTT.

V is TRBV7-8 and J is TRBJ2-7, with 9 bases aligning to TRBD1. This CDR3 has 14 residues. The V and J ends lost 4 bases and 3 bases, in that order; junction bases with no gene match: 4. Germline CDR1 is SGHVS and CDR2 is FQNEAQ. The CDR3 here is CASSSQGAIYEQYF. CDR3 nucleotides: TGTGCCAGCAGCTCACAGGGGGCTATCTACGAGCAGTACTTC.